This TCR beta chain derives from a study of blood T cell repertoires in COVID-19. Assay used: immunoSEQ multiplex PCR; TCRdb lists only in-frame clones, some missing. The table lists 250,000 to 350,000 clones, 65% to 90% of them singletons, with 8.5% to 12% in the top ten. Trimming cost V 2 bases and J 4 bases, with 11 bases left between them. Germline V gives CDR1 SGHAT, CDR2 FQNNGV. The CDR3 extends over 14 amino acids. The sequenced sample consisted of PBMCs or T cells enriched from blood (not recorded which). The receptor was derived from a woman under 30 who had recovered from COVID-19. The rearrangement links TRBV11-2 to TRBJ1-1, with a possible D match to TRBD1 (6 bases). The CDR3, as DNA: TGTGCCAGCAGCTTAAGACAGGTCGGCACTGAAGCTTTCTTT. It codes for CASSLRQVGTEAFF.